The 3 T cell receptor beta chains below all came from one sample that was sequenced in a study of blood T cell repertoires in COVID-19. TCRdb's table, derived via immunoSEQ multiplex PCR, lists solely in-frame clones and lacks some. The repertoire holds about 230,000 clones, with around 86% as singletons. The material sequenced was peripheral blood. The receptors were sampled from a man aged 50 to 60 with COVID-19, enrolled during active disease.

The chain carries TRBV6-2 or TRBV6-3 and TRBJ1-5; D is ambiguous. V was cut by 2 bases and J by 3 bases, with 8 bases left in between. This CDR3 has 14 residues. Germline V gene lookup returns CDR1 MNHEY and CDR2 SVGEGT. The CDR3 sequence: CASSYMTTNQPQHF. The CDR3 DNA sequence: TGTGCCAGCAGTTACATGACTACCAATCAGCCCCAGCATTTT.

This clone was seen a handful of times. V gene TRBV6-5 combines with J gene TRBJ1-4; a weak D match, TRBD1 (5 bases). The germline gives CDR1 MNHEY, CDR2 SVGAGI. CDR3 length: 13 amino acids. V was pared by 7 bases and J by 7 bases, with 13 bases between. CDR3 sequence: CASTRVFGEKLFF. The DNA of the CDR3 is TGTGCCAGCACCAGGGTTTTCGGTGAAAAACTGTTTTTT.

The V call is TRBV5-4, the J call TRBJ1-2; D is possibly TRBD1 (6 bases). V shed 4 bases and J shed 4 bases, with 11 bases lying between them. Germline lookup yields CDR1 SGHNT and CDR2 YYREEE (reference sequence). CDR3 size: 13 residues. The CDR3 sequence is CASSPGQTYGYTF. The CDR3 region has the DNA TGTGCCAGCAGCCCCGGACAGACCTATGGCTACACCTTC.